Each of the 20 T cell receptor beta chains below was sequenced from the same sample in a study of neurological immune-mediated disorders. TCRdb recomputed calls from the 5' RACE reads with MiXCR, one row per CDR3 protein. The sample contains tens of thousands of distinct CDR3 sequences, around 15% of which appear only once. Time point noted: longitudinal time-point 1 (baseline). Input material: PBMCs. These receptors were collected from a female donor with HTLV-1-associated myelopathy (HAM/TSP).

This clonotype was recorded only once. The CDR3, as DNA: TGTGCCAGCAGTTTGGCGGGGGGGAACAATGAGCAGTTCTTC. The encoded protein is CASSLAGGNNEQFF. The J gene is TRBJ2-1, the V gene TRBV12-3 or TRBV12-4; 9 bases line up with TRBD2. CDR3 size: 14 residues. J gave up 5 bases and V 3 bases, and 2 bases lay outside the gene matches.

This clonotype was picked up many times. The chain has TRBV20-1 and TRBJ2-3; tentatively, D is TRBD1 (5 bases). There are 14 residues in the CDR3. CDR1 and CDR2 from the germline V gene are DFQATT and SNEGSKA (reference sequence). Trimming took 2 bases from V and 3 from J, leaving 12 bases between them. DNA for the CDR3: TGCAGTGCTAGAAGACAGCCAGCGACAGATACGCAGTATTTT. Its translation: CSARRQPATDTQYF.

There are many counts of this clonotype. This rearrangement joins TRBV6-5 to TRBJ2-2; 8 bases align to TRBD1. The junction had 8 bases not matched to a gene; V was cut back by 2 bases and J by 3 bases. Germline CDR1 reads MNHEY; CDR2 reads SVGAGI. This CDR3 comprises 17 residues. CDR3 amino acids: CASSYHLDRGDTGELFF. The CDR3 DNA follows: TGTGCCAGCAGTTACCACCTAGACAGGGGTGACACCGGGGAGCTGTTTTTT.

This clonotype was seen at least ten times. V and J are TRBV11-2 and TRBJ2-1; D uncertain. This CDR3 is built from 13 residues. Germline-derived CDR1 and CDR2 are SGHAT and FQNNGV. V was clipped by 4 bases and J by 2 bases, with 6 bases between them. The CDR3 DNA reads as TGTGCCAGCAGCTCCCTAGCCTACAATGAGCAGTTCTTC. As protein: CASSSLAYNEQFF.

The chain uses TRBV12-5 and TRBJ2-1, with TRBD1 matching 9 bases. There are 16 residues in the CDR3. Germline values: CDR1 LGHNT, CDR2 FRNRAP. V gave up 2 bases and J gave up 5 bases; unmatched junction bases: 7. This CDR3 is CASGLLGQGINNEQFF. The CDR3 coding sequence is TGTGCTAGTGGTTTGTTAGGACAGGGGATAAACAATGAGCAGTTCTTC. The full variable domain, with the rest looked up from reference TRBV12-5 and TRBJ2-1, is DARVTQTPRHKVTEMGQEVTMRCQPILGHNTVFWYRQTMMQGLELLAYFRNRAPLDDSGMPKDRFSAEMPDATLATLKIQPSEPRDSAVYFCASGLLGQGINNEQFFGPGTRLTVL.

This clonotype was observed a handful of times. The chain carries TRBV12-3 or TRBV12-4 and TRBJ2-3; 13 nucleotides match TRBD2. V shed 6 bases and J 0 bases; nucleotides not matched to a gene: 3. The CDR3 spans 16 residues. CDR3: CASRRTSGGSTDTQYF. The CDR3 DNA is TGTGCCAGCAGAAGGACTAGCGGGGGAAGCACAGATACGCAGTATTTT.

At least ten counts were recorded for this clonotype. The rearrangement links TRBV6-1 to TRBJ1-4, with D unresolved. Germline V gene sequence: CDR1 MNHNS, CDR2 SASEGT. CDR3 length: 13 residues. V was clipped by 4 bases and J by 4 bases, with 7 bases between them. The CDR3 sequence: CASSGRSNEKLFF. The CDR3 DNA is TGTGCCAGCAGTGGGCGGAGTAATGAAAAACTGTTTTTT.

At least ten counts were recorded for this clonotype. V usage is TRBV10-3 and J usage is TRBJ2-7; the match to TRBD1 covers 8 bases. Germline trimming cut 10 bases from V and 7 bases from J; bases unmatched to any gene: 12. This CDR3 has 13 residues. The germline V gene has CDR1 ENHRY and CDR2 SYGVKD. The CDR3 protein is CATYDRGRGEQYF. CDR3 nucleotides: TGTGCCACTTACGACAGGGGCCGGGGTGAGCAGTACTTC.

This clonotype was counted many times. The CDR3 is CASSTGQDQYF. As DNA, the CDR3 is TGTGCCAGCAGTACGGGGCAGGACCAGTACTTC. This chain links TRBV6-5 with TRBJ2-7; TRBD1 or TRBD2 may be the D gene (5 bases each). V was clipped by 5 bases and J by 10 bases, with 12 bases between them. Germline V gene lookup returns CDR1 MNHEY and CDR2 SVGAGI. The CDR3 has 11 amino acids.

This clonotype was seen many times. J is TRBJ1-4 and V is TRBV27; perhaps TRBD1 as D (5 bases). Between the trimmed V and J ends, which lost 7 bases and 6 bases, there was a span of 21 bases. The CDR3 contains 16 residues. The germline V gene encodes CDR1 MNHEY and CDR2 SMNVEV (reference sequence). The CDR3 spells CASKARASWEDEKLFF. CDR3 bases: TGTGCCAGCAAGGCCAGGGCGTCATGGGAGGATGAAAAACTGTTTTTT.

This clonotype occurred many times. V usage is TRBV10-1 and J usage is TRBJ2-1; tentative D call: TRBD1 (5 bases). This CDR3 has 15 residues. Trimming shortened V by 2 bases and J by 8 bases, and 16 bases separated the two germline ends. Germline CDR1 is WNHNN and CDR2 is SYGVQD (reference sequence). The CDR3 loop reads CASSEESGIPYEQFF. In DNA, the CDR3 is TGCGCCAGCAGTGAGGAGTCAGGGATCCCGTATGAGCAGTTCTTC.

This clonotype occurred many times. The chain uses TRBV7-9 and TRBJ1-2; 9 positions match TRBD1. This CDR3 has 15 amino acids. Trimming took 7 bases from V and 2 from J; bases not matched to a gene: 8. Germline CDR1 reads SEHNR; CDR2 reads FQNEAQ (reference sequence). The CDR3 region has the DNA TGTGCCAGCACCACGACAGGGGGTCCAAACTATGGCTACACCTTC. This translates into CASTTTGGPNYGYTF.

This clonotype was observed a few times. J is TRBJ2-7 and V is TRBV6-5; TRBD1 aligns across 7 bases. Trimming took 5 bases from V and 2 from J; bases not matched to a gene: 6. Germline V gene data show CDR1 as MNHEY and CDR2 as SVGAGI. This CDR3 is built from 14 residues. The CDR3 DNA follows: TGTGCCAGCAGTCCCGGACAGGCTGCCTACGAGCAGTACTTC. It codes for CASSPGQAAYEQYF.

This clonotype was seen many times. This chain links TRBV29-1 with TRBJ2-7, with D perhaps TRBD1 or TRBD2 (5 bases each). CDR3 length: 14 residues. Deletions cut 8 bases from V and 5 bases from J, with 22 bases between. The germline CDR1 and CDR2 sequences are SQVTM and ANQGSEA. The CDR3 here is CSIPGPRGVHEQYF. The CDR3 coding sequence is TGCAGCATTCCTGGCCCCCGGGGCGTACACGAGCAGTACTTC.

Ten or more counts support this clonotype. This chain links TRBV7-9 with TRBJ2-3; D is undetermined. The germline gives CDR1 SEHNR, CDR2 FQNEAQ (reference sequence). The CDR3 is made up of 12 amino acids. Trimming pared 3 bases from V and 9 bases from J, leaving 10 bases between. The CDR3 protein is CASSFLLGTQYF. The CDR3 bases are TGTGCCAGCAGCTTCCTCCTCGGGACGCAGTATTTT.

Ten or more counts support this clonotype. The V and J genes are TRBV20-1 and TRBJ1-5; 10 bases map to TRBD1. The CDR3 contains 16 residues. Trimming at V came to 0 bases and at J to 4 bases, leaving 6 bases not matched to a gene. Germline V gene lookup returns CDR1 DFQATT and CDR2 SNEGSKA (reference sequence). The CDR3 nucleotides are TGCAGTGCTAGAGACCGGGGACAGGGGCTAAATCAGCCCCAGCATTTT. This sequence encodes CSARDRGQGLNQPQHF.

Many counts were recorded for this clonotype. J is TRBJ2-7 and V is TRBV28; 14 bases align to TRBD2. The CDR3 extends over 16 amino acids. The junction had 1 base not matched to a gene; V was cut back by 1 base and J by 2 bases. CDR1 is MDHEN, CDR2 SYDVKM, per germline. The CDR3 DNA reads as TGTGCCAGCAGTTTATTGACTAGCGGGGGGGCCTACGAGCAGTACTTC. Encoded protein: CASSLLTSGGAYEQYF.

This clonotype appeared a few times. The rearrangement joins TRBV12-3 or TRBV12-4 to TRBJ2-7; D not resolved. V lost 3 bases and J 4 bases, leaving 4 bases between the germline ends. The CDR3 has 11 residues. CDR3 loop: CASSFLYEQYF. The CDR3 nucleotides are TGTGCCAGCAGTTTTTTGTACGAGCAGTACTTC.

This clonotype was seen ten or more times. The chain links TRBV20-1 to TRBJ2-1; the D gene is possibly TRBD2 (6 bases). The germline V gene has CDR1 DFQATT and CDR2 SNEGSKA (reference sequence). The CDR3 contains 14 residues. V lost 0 bases to trimming and J lost 5 bases, with 11 bases between them. The CDR3 DNA sequence: TGCAGTGCTAGAGATCAGGACTACGACAATGAGCAGTTCTTC. This encodes CSARDQDYDNEQFF.

This rearrangement joins TRBV5-5 to TRBJ2-3; 7 bases are shared with TRBD1. The CDR3 loop spans 16 amino acids. V dropped 0 bases and J dropped 5; count of bases not matched to a gene: 9. Germline V gene lookup returns CDR1 SGHKS and CDR2 YYEKEE (reference sequence). CDR3 DNA sequence: TGTGCCAGCAGCTTGGCCGTTAGGGGGCTTGGAGATACGCAGTATTTT. Its translation is CASSLAVRGLGDTQYF.